In this sample, the clone carrying this TCR beta chain turned up a few times. TCRdb recomputed calls from the 5' RACE reads with MiXCR, one row per CDR3 protein. The table records 200,000 to 250,000 distinct CDR3 sequences, over 9% of them present only once. This sample is part of a study of T-cell memory formation after mild COVID-19. Sequenced sample: PBMCs or a T cell subset sorted from them (not recorded which). The receptor comes from a man between 18 and 29 years old who had mild COVID-19 (a few samples of this study predate the infection). Cell type and time point are not known.

The CDR3, as DNA: TGTGCCACCAGCAGAGAAACAGGGGGCCTGGGGGAGACCCAGTACTTC. It is translated as CATSRETGGLGETQYF. The V call is TRBV15, the J call TRBJ2-5, with TRBD1 matching 9 bases. Unmatched junction bases numbered 7, after V lost 0 bases and J lost 5 bases. This CDR3 has 16 residues. Germline V gene lookup returns CDR1 LNHNV and CDR2 YYDKDF (reference sequence).